Shown below are 3 T cell receptor beta chains from a single sample sequenced in a study of T cell repertoires in cytomegalovirus infection. A single record per CDR3 protein comes from TCRdb applying MiXCR to the reads. The sample comprises more than 400,000 distinct CDR3 sequences, approximately 26% of which are singletons, and roughly an eighth rests with the top ten. Sequencing was carried out using PBMCs. The receptors shown here come from a human donor in good health (CMV status not recorded). Some clones in this sample may be carry-over from other donors' samples.

The gene calls are TRBV10-2 and TRBJ1-1; D call uncertain. Germline assignment: CDR1 WSHSY and CDR2 SAAADI. The ends were cut back, 3 bases at V and 2 bases at J, with 1 base in the middle. This CDR3 region has 11 residues. The CDR3 is CASSDNTEAFF. CDR3 sequence (DNA): TGCGCCAGCAGTGACAACACTGAAGCTTTCTTT.

This clonotype was recorded a few times. The chain employs TRBV28 and TRBJ2-2; TRBD1 matches at 10 bases. This CDR3 comprises 15 residues. Germline assignment: CDR1 MDHEN and CDR2 SYDVKM. V lost 4 bases and J lost 5; bases outside the gene matches: 4. The CDR3 bases are TGTGCCAGCAGTTCCCCGGGACAGGGGACCGGGGAGCTGTTTTTT. Protein: CASSSPGQGTGELFF.

The sample holds a few counts of this clonotype. This rearrangement joins TRBV7-9 to TRBJ2-1, with TRBD1 identical over 7 bases. The junction had 8 bases not matched to a gene; V was cut back by 5 bases and J by 1 base. In germline, CDR1 is SEHNR, CDR2 FQNEAQ (reference sequence). The CDR3 loop spans 16 amino acids. CDR3 DNA: TGTGCCAGCAGCAGCGACAGGGTCGGGTCCTACAATGAGCAGTTCTTC. Encoded protein: CASSSDRVGSYNEQFF.